This TCR beta chain was retrieved from a study of cytomegalovirus exposure and HLA in healthy donors (dated by TCRdb to 2016 to 2017). General notes on the study: A later analysis indicated that the 130 or so validation repertoires were generated on the platform also employed for the 720 or so repertoires of the first cohort. The study was designed to test whether signatures of past pathogen exposure could be identified by cataloging public T cell receptors. In addition to the first cohort of 650 to 750 subjects, a separate validation cohort of 130 or so different subjects was used. To predict cytomegalovirus infection status, the study combined high-throughput TCR immunosequencing, statistical association of individual TCRs with disease status, and machine learning. Broad study findings and their caveats: The study listed 150 to 200 TCR beta chains as associated with cytomegalovirus. A later analysis found that TCRs clustered in the first cohort also tended to co-occur in the approximately 120 validation repertoires, with more than 90% of cluster scores above 0. In vitro tests confirmed that a few of the cytomegalovirus-associated TCR beta chains recognize cytomegalovirus antigens. The authors suggested that the approach could potentially be extended to other disease states and immunological phenotypes. Most TCR sequences were observed very rarely across donors, whereas some public TCRs were present in many individuals. A later analysis had no HLA typing for the validation cohort, so co-occurrence there was scored across all 120 repertoires. Cytomegalovirus status was reported to be diagnosed by the classifier with high specificity and sensitivity in both the original and validation cohorts.

The donors were included in the validation cohort of approximately 120 subjects, a group kept apart from the roughly 670-subject first cohort. The germline V gene (reference sequence) specifies LNHNV as CDR1 and YYDKDF as CDR2. Trimmed from V: 2 bases; trimmed from J: 0 bases; junction bases lacking a gene match: 1. The CDR3 covers 15 residues, taking in both the cysteine and the phenylalanine. Of all the DNA, just the CDR3 is kept, 45 bases in frame from base 1. The library came from the immunoSEQ multiplex PCR assay. From the authors' description of their analysis: A statistical classification framework was built for diagnosing cytomegalovirus status from the catalog of TCR beta chain sequences. This is the immuneACCESS table as TCRdb keeps it, with only in-frame sequences that have V and J called. A part of the clones is gone; compared with another copy, unresolved V genes explain less than half, and the rest is unexplained. V and J calls and clone size are given by that table; D and trimming were obtained from the DNA. The sample contains some 130,000 clones, 82% of them found a single time. The biggest ten clones account for 30% of the sample.

About this clone: Its antigen remains undetermined. No much larger clone exists at a distance of one base, and base qualities are not known.

Sequencing used PBMCs. The receptor was derived from a young man in good health and CMV-seropositive. The V and J genes are TRBV15 and TRBJ2-5, with 9 junctional bases fitting TRBD2. CDR3 loop: CATSRLAGNQETQYF. The DNA sequence reads TGTGCCACCAGCAGACTAGCGGGGAACCAAGAGACCCAGTACTTC.